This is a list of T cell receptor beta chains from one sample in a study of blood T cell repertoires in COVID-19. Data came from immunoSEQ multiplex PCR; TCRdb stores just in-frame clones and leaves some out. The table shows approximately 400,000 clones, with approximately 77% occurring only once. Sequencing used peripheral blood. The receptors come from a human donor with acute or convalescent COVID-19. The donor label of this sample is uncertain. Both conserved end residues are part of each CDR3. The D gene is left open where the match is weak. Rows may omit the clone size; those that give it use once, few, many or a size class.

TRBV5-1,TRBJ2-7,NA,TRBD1,TGCGCCAGCAGCCCCCACACCGGGACAGCGGTCGAGCAGTACTTC,CASSPHTGTAVEQYF
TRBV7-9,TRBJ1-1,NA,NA,TGTGCCAGCAGACCCAACAGACCGGCCGGGGGCACTGAAGCTTTCTTT,CASRPNRPAGGTEAFF
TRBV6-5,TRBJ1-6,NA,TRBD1,TGTGCCAGCAGAATCGGACAGGGGTTTAATTCACCCCTCCACTTT,CASRIGQGFNSPLHF
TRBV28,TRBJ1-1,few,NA,TGTGCCAGCAGCCTCCCTGTCCCTTCCCAAGCTTTCTTT,CASSLPVPSQAFF
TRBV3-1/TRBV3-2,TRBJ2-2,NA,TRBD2,TGTGCCAGCAGCCAGGGTCCTAGCGGGTCGAACACCGGGGAGCTGTTTTTT,CASSQGPSGSNTGELFF
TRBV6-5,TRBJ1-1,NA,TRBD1,TGTGCCAGCAGTACTGACAGGGGGTTCACTGAAGCTTTCTTT,CASSTDRGFTEAFF
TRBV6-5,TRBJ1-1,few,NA,TGTGCCAGCAGTTTTTCAGTGAACACTGAAGCTTTCTTT,CASSFSVNTEAFF
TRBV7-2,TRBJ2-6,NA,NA,TGTGCCAGCAGCTTAGAGCGGGTATGGGGGTCTGGGGCCAACGTCCTGACTTTC,CASSLERVWGSGANVLTF
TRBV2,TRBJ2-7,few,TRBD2,TGTGCCAGCAGAGCGGGGGGTATGAACTACGAGCAGTACTTC,CASRAGGMNYEQYF
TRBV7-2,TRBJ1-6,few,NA,TGTGCCAGCAGCGCCCGGGACATGGGGAATTCACCCCTCCACTTT,CASSARDMGNSPLHF
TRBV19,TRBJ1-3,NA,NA,TGTGCCAGTAGTATCCTCGGACACCCAGGGAACACCATATATTTT,CASSILGHPGNTIYF
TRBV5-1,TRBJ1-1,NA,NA,TGCGCCAGAAAGGGGGTTTTTGGTAACACTGAAGCTTTCTTT,CARKGVFGNTEAFF
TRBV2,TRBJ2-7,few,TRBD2,TGTGCCAGCGGCGGGGGGGAGCAGTACTTC,CASGGGEQYF
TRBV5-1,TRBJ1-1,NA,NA,TGCGCCAGCAGCTTGTATATGAACACTGAAGCTTTCTTT,CASSLYMNTEAFF
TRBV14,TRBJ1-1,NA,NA,TGTGCCAGCAGCCCCTATATGAACACTGAAGCTTTCTTT,CASSPYMNTEAFF
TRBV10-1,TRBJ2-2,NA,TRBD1,TGCGCCAGCAGCCGAATGGGGGCAGGGGGCACCGGGGAGCTGTTTTTT,CASSRMGAGGTGELFF
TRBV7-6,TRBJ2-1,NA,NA,TGTGCCAGCAGCACAGTGGGACTGAAAGTAGAGGAGCAGTTCTTC,CASSTVGLKVEEQFF
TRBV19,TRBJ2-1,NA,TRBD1,TGTGCCAGTACCTCAGGGACAGACAAGCAGTTCTTC,CASTSGTDKQFF
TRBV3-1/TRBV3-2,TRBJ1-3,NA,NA,TGTGCCAGCAGCCCGCGGGGTGGAGGTCGGGACACCATATATTTT,CASSPRGGGRDTIYF
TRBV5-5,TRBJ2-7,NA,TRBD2,TGTGCCAGCAGCTTGGCTCGTACTAGCGGAAACTACGAGCAGTACTTC,CASSLARTSGNYEQYF
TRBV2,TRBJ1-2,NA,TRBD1,TGTGCCAGCACCAGGGGGCCGTACTATGGCTACACCTTC,CASTRGPYYGYTF
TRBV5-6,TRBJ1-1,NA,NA,TGTGCCAGCAGCTTGGTGGGCAGGGTGAACACTGAAGCTTTCTTT,CASSLVGRVNTEAFF
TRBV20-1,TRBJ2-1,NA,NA,TGCAGTGCTAGTTCCGGACGGGACTACAATGAGCAGTTCTTC,CSASSGRDYNEQFF
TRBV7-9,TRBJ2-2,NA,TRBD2,TGTGCCAGCAGCCACAGGGGTAGGGGACTAGCTAGCACCGGGGAGCTGTTTTTT,CASSHRGRGLASTGELFF
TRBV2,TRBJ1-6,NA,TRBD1,TGTGCCAACACAGGGGGTACCTCCTATAATTCACCCCTCCACTTT,CANTGGTSYNSPLHF
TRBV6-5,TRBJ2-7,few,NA,TGTGCCACCCGGCGGGACTCCTACGAGCAGTACTTC,CATRRDSYEQYF
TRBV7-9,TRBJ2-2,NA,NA,TGTGCCAGCAGCACGGTCAGGACTACCCAGGAGGAAGTACAAATCGGGGAGCTGTTTTTT,CASSTVRTTQEEVQIGELFF
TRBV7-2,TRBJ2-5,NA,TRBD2,TGTGCCAGCAGCTTAGGGCTAGCGGGAGGGCAAGAGACCCAGTACTTC,CASSLGLAGGQETQYF
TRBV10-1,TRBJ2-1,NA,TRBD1,TGCGCCAGCAGTGGGACAGGGGCCTACAATGAGCAGTTCTTC,CASSGTGAYNEQFF
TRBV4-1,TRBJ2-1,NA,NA,TGCGCCAGCAGCCAAGTGAGCACTAGCTCCTACAATGAGCAGTTCTTC,CASSQVSTSSYNEQFF
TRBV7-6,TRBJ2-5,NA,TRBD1,TGTGCCAGCAGCTCCATCGACAGGGGCAAAATTGAGACCCAGTACTTC,CASSSIDRGKIETQYF
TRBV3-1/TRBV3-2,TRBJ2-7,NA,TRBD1,TGTGCCAGCAGCCGCGCGGGACAGGTCCTGGGGGAGCAGTACTTC,CASSRAGQVLGEQYF
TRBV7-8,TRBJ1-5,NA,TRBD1,TGTGCCAGCAGCTTCCGGGACAGTAGTTCGGGGCAGCCCCAGCATTTT,CASSFRDSSSGQPQHF
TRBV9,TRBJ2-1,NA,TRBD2,TGTGCCAGCAGCTCCCGACTAGCGGGAATTAATGAGCAGTTCTTC,CASSSRLAGINEQFF
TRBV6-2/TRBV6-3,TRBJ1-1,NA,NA,TGTGCCAGCAGTCGGACAGCGAACACTGAAGCTTTCTTT,CASSRTANTEAFF
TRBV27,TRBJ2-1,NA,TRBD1,TGTGCCAGCACCAAAGCCGGGACAGGGGTCGATGAGCAGTTCTTC,CASTKAGTGVDEQFF
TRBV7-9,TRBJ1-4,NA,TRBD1,TGTGCCAGCACCAGGGACAGGGAGGGGGAAAAACTGTTTTTT,CASTRDREGEKLFF
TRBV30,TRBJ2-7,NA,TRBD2,TGTGCCTGGAGTGTAGGGTTTAGTAGCGGGAGTTCCTACGAGCAGTACTTC,CAWSVGFSSGSSYEQYF
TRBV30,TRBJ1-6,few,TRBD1,TGTGCCTGGATTCCGACAGGGGGACCGAATAATTCACCCCTCCACTTT,CAWIPTGGPNNSPLHF
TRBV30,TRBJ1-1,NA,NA,TGTGCCTGGAGTCTTTTCCCTCGCACTGAAGCTTTCTTT,CAWSLFPRTEAFF
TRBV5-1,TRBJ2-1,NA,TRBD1,TGCGCCAGCAGCTTGGCGGCGACAGGGGTCAACAATGAGCAGTTCTTC,CASSLAATGVNNEQFF
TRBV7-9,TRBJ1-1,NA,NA,TGTGCCAGCAGCTTAGGCGCTCTAAACACTGAAGCTTTCTTT,CASSLGALNTEAFF
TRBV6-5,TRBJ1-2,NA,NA,TGTGCCAGCAGTTACGGCAGGGATCACTATGGCTACACCTTC,CASSYGRDHYGYTF
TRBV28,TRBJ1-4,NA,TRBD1,TGTGCCAGCAGTTCTTGGACAGGATCAACTAATGAAAAACTGTTTTTT,CASSSWTGSTNEKLFF
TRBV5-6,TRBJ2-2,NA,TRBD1,TGTGCCAGCAGCTTAAGCCTCGAGGGGGCTTTCGGGGAGCTGTTTTTT,CASSLSLEGAFGELFF